This T cell receptor (beta chain) was recorded in a study of T cell repertoires in cytomegalovirus infection. Turning to the study itself: Matching HLA type, along with CMV infection, was indicated by public TCR beta signatures. Study results and limitations: HLA-C-restricted, CMV-specific TCR beta clonotypes were dominant ex vivo. CMV carriers having the relevant HLA were flagged by cumulative public TCR beta family frequency.

As concerns this clonotype: Its antigen is not identified.

Per germline, CDR1 GTSNPN and CDR2 SVGIG (reference sequence). This CDR3 contains 15 residues. V was shortened by 2 bases and J by 5 bases, with 16 bases between the two germline ends. TCRdb processed the reads anew with MiXCR; each CDR3 protein has one entry. Of fewer than 300,000 distinct CDR3 sequences in the sample, more than 20% are singletons; the top ten hold over 11%. The TCR was taken from a human donor in good health (CMV status not recorded). Some clones in this sample may be carry-over from other donors' samples. The material sequenced was PBMCs. The chain joins TRBV30 to TRBJ1-5; D unclear. The CDR3 spells CAWSPLGKQYQPQHF. Here the CDR3 DNA reads TGTGCCTGGAGTCCCCTCGGGAAACAATATCAGCCCCAGCATTTT.